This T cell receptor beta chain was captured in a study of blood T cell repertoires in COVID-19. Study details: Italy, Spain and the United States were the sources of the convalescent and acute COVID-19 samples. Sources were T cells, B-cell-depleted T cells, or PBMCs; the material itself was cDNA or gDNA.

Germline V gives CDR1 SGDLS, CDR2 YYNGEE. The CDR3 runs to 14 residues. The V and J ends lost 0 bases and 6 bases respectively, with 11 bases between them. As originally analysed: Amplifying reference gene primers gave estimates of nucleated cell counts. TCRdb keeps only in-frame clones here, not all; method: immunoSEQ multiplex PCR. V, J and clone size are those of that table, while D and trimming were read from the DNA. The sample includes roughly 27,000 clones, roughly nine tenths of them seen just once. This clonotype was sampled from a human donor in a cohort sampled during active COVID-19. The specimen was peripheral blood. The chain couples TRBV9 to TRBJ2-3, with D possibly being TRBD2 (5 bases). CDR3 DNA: TGTGCCAGCAGCGTAGAACTAGTCCCCGATACGCAGTATTTT. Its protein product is CASSVELVPDTQYF.